A single sample gave rise to the 32 T cell receptor beta chains below, sequenced in a study of T cell responses to AZD1222 COVID-19 vaccine (dated by TCRdb to 2020 to 2023). Receptors were amplified or captured by the immunoSEQ multiplex PCR assay. TCRdb holds this immuneACCESS table with in-frame rearrangements only. Some clones are missing; in checked studies, unresolved V genes explain under half, and the rest has no known cause. This sample comprises approximately 60,000 clones, over 70% of them detected only once. Over 12% of the sample belongs to the ten largest clones. The meaning of the sample's time point label: baseline before first vaccination. Sample: peripheral blood, taken on day 0 of AZD1222 vaccination. All receptors come from an adult in good health.

The V gene is TRBV30, the J gene TRBJ2-5; no clear D. The CDR3 has 12 amino acids. CDR1 and CDR2 from the germline V gene are GTSNPN and SVGIG (reference sequence). V lost 2 bases, J lost 2 bases, and 6 bases lay in between. In nucleotides, the CDR3 is TGTGCCTGGAGTAATCAGCAAGAGACCCAGTACTTC. This codes for CAWSNQQETQYF.

This clone was detected once. The J gene is TRBJ1-6, the V gene TRBV5-1; maybe TRBD1 (6 bases). This CDR3 spans 15 amino acids. The V end lost 1 base, the J end lost 7 bases, and 12 bases lay between the germline ends. Germline lookup yields CDR1 SGHRS and CDR2 YFSETQ. CDR3: CASSLLGGTNSPLHF. CDR3 DNA sequence: TGCGCCAGCAGCTTGCTGGGGGGGACAAATTCACCCCTCCACTTT.

This clone is a singleton in its sample. This sequence joins TRBV6-5 and TRBJ1-2; 9 positions match TRBD1. The CDR3 runs to 13 residues. J lost 4 bases, V lost 6 bases, and 3 bases had no gene match. CDR1 MNHEY and CDR2 SVGAGI come from the germline V gene. In DNA, the CDR3 is TGTGCCAGCAGGAAGACAGGGGGCTATGGCTACACCTTC. This encodes CASRKTGGYGYTF.

With regard to this clone: One junction end disagrees with the germline gene, perhaps due to a read error. The V and J genes are TRBV12-3 or TRBV12-4 and TRBJ2-7; TRBD1 aligns across 7 bases. The CDR3 has 12 residues. The CDR3 reads CASSFGQVTPLF. The CDR3 DNA follows: TGTGCCAGCAGTTTCGGACAGGTAACCCCCCTCTTC.

The J gene is TRBJ1-2, the V gene TRBV30; D uncertain. The germline gives CDR1 GTSNPN, CDR2 SVGIG (reference sequence). The germline V and J ends were trimmed by 0 bases and 1 base, with 9 bases remaining between them. CDR3 size: 14 residues. The CDR3 DNA is TGTGCCTGGAGTGTATGGACGGATAACTATGGCTACACCTTC. It specifies CAWSVWTDNYGYTF. Variable domain in full (rest from reference TRBV30 and TRBJ1-2): SQTIHQWPATLVQPVGSPLSLECTVEGTSNPNLYWYRQAAGRGLQLLFYSVGIGQISSEVPQNLSASRPQDRQFILSSKKLLLSDSGFYLCAWSVWTDNYGYTFGSGTRLTVV.

The chain uses TRBV28 and TRBJ2-7, with D possibly TRBD1 on 6 matching bases. Between the trimmed V and J ends, which lost 2 bases and 2 bases, there was a span of 7 bases. Germline V gene sequence: CDR1 MDHEN, CDR2 SYDVKM. The CDR3 consists of 13 residues. CDR3 loop: CASSLTGPYEQYF. In nucleotides, the CDR3 is TGTGCCAGCAGTTTAACAGGGCCCTACGAGCAGTACTTC. The complete variable domain, with remaining parts taken from reference TRBV28 and TRBJ2-7, reads DVKVTQSSRYLVKRTGEKVFLECVQDMDHENMFWYRQDPGLGLRLIYFSYDVKMKEKGDIPEGYSVSREKKERFSLILESASTNQTSMYLCASSLTGPYEQYFGPGTRLTVT.

This sequence joins TRBV11-2 and TRBJ2-1; TRBD1 might be the D (6 bases). The CDR3 spans 15 residues. V was clipped by 5 bases and J by 4 bases, with 15 bases between them. Germline CDR1 and CDR2: SGHAT and FQNNGV. In nucleotides, the CDR3 is TGTGCCAGCAGCCCCCCCAACAGGGCTTACAATGAGCAGTTCTTC. Its translation is CASSPPNRAYNEQFF.

This CDR3 reads CASRGQGDIYSNQPQHF. CDR3 DNA sequence: TGTGCCAGTAGAGGACAGGGTGATATATACAGCAATCAGCCCCAGCATTTT. The rearrangement uses TRBV27 and TRBJ1-5, with 8 bases matching TRBD1. Looked up from germline, CDR1 is MNHEY and CDR2 is SMNVEV (reference sequence). V dropped 9 bases and J dropped 1; count of bases not matched to a gene: 14. The CDR3 consists of 17 residues.

V is TRBV29-1 and J is TRBJ1-4, with a weak D call TRBD1 (5 bases). The CDR3 is 13 amino acids. V shed 7 bases and J shed 8 bases, with 17 bases lying between them. CDR1 SQVTM and CDR2 ANQGSEA come from the germline V gene. The CDR3 is CSALKQVGEKLFF. CDR3 DNA sequence: TGCAGCGCCCTAAAACAGGTTGGGGAAAAACTGTTTTTT.

This chain uses TRBV6-2 or TRBV6-3 with TRBJ2-7; no clear D gene. The CDR3 contains 13 residues. Germline V gives CDR1 MNHEY, CDR2 SVGEGT. The V and J ends lost 2 bases and 4 bases respectively, with 9 bases between them. CDR3 nucleotide sequence: TGTGCCAGCAGTTACGCTCCCGGGTACGAGCAGTACTTC. This translates into CASSYAPGYEQYF.

The V gene is TRBV6-6, the J gene TRBJ1-2, with D possibly matching TRBD1 (5 bases). Germline V CDR1 and CDR2: MNHNY, SVGAGI (reference sequence). V gave up 6 bases and J gave up 4 bases, with 12 bases separating them. This CDR3 is built from 13 residues. CDR3 residues: CASSDVGVYGYTF. The DNA for the CDR3 is TGTGCCAGCAGCGACGTGGGGGTCTATGGCTACACCTTC.

V usage is TRBV7-9 and J usage is TRBJ2-1, with 11 bases identical to TRBD2. CDR1 is SEHNR and CDR2 is FQNEAQ in the germline V gene (reference sequence). The ends lost 4 bases at V and 7 bases at J; junction bases unmatched: 12. The CDR3 loop spans 17 amino acids. CDR3 coding DNA: TGTGCCAGCAGCTCAAAACCCACTAGCGGGGGATGGAATGAGCAGTTCTTC. It is translated as CASSSKPTSGGWNEQFF. Supplemented by reference TRBV7-9 and TRBJ2-1, the full variable domain reads DTGVSQNPRHKITKRGQNVTFRCDPISEHNRLYWYRQTLGQGPEFLTYFQNEAQLEKSRLLSDRFSAERPKGSFSTLEIQRTEQGDSAMYLCASSSKPTSGGWNEQFFGPGTRLTVL.

The chain uses TRBV27 and TRBJ2-3; no firm D call. This CDR3 has 15 amino acids. Germline assignment: CDR1 MNHEY and CDR2 SMNVEV (reference sequence). Trimming cost V 3 bases and J 3 bases, with 13 bases left between them. DNA for the CDR3: TGTGCCAGCAGTTTGTACGGGTTTCGAACAGATACGCAGTATTTT. This translates into CASSLYGFRTDTQYF.

The CDR3 region is CASSAIPNGETQYF. The CDR3 DNA sequence: TGTGCCAGCAGTGCGATCCCGAACGGGGAGACCCAGTACTTC. This sequence joins TRBV2 and TRBJ2-5; D gene unclear. Trimming took off 4 bases at V and 5 bases at J, with 14 bases between the two ends. The CDR3 is made up of 14 amino acids. The germline gives CDR1 SNHLY, CDR2 FYNNEI.

This clone was seen once. The chain carries TRBV19 and TRBJ2-5; D unresolved. V gave up 4 bases and J gave up 2 bases, with 11 bases separating them. The CDR3 runs to 14 residues. The germline CDR1 and CDR2 sequences are LNHDA and SQIVND (reference sequence). The DNA for the CDR3 is TGTGCCAGTAGTACTATGCACTCTCAAGAGACCCAGTACTTC. Translation gives CASSTMHSQETQYF.

The chain uses TRBV25-1 and TRBJ1-1; weak D call: TRBD1 (5 bases). V lost 3 bases, J lost 3 bases, and 11 bases lay in between. This CDR3 is 14 amino acids long. CDR1 and CDR2 (germline): MGHDK, SYGVNS. CDR3 amino acids: CASSDGGKDTEAFF. CDR3 bases: TGTGCCAGCAGTGATGGGGGTAAGGACACTGAAGCTTTCTTT.

This clone was seen a few times. The DNA for the CDR3 is TGTGCCAGCAGACTAGACACTGAAGCTTTCTTT. As protein: CASRLDTEAFF. V is TRBV5-5 and J is TRBJ1-1; D is unclear. Trimming removed 5 bases at V and 3 bases at J, with 5 bases between. Germline CDR1 and CDR2: SGHKS and YYEKEE (reference sequence). This CDR3 has 11 residues.

The chain combines TRBV27 with TRBJ2-7, with D tentatively TRBD2 (6 bases). The germline V gene encodes CDR1 MNHEY and CDR2 SMNVEV (reference sequence). The length of the CDR3 is 13 residues. V lost 5 bases, J lost 5 bases, and 13 bases lay in between. For the CDR3, the DNA is TGTGCCAGCAGTAGACTAGAGGTCCACGAGCAGTACTTC. Protein sequence: CASSRLEVHEQYF.

The V call is TRBV3-1 (or the pseudogene TRBV3-2), the J call TRBJ2-2; 9 bases line up with TRBD1. The CDR3 is made up of 18 amino acids. Germline CDR1 and CDR2: LGHDT and YNNKEL (reference sequence). V dropped 0 bases and J dropped 3; count of bases not matched to a gene: 8. CDR3 bases: TGTGCCAGCAGCCAAGAACCTTTTGACAGGGGGTACACCGGGGAGCTGTTTTTT. Translation: CASSQEPFDRGYTGELFF.

The V and J genes are TRBV28 and TRBJ1-2; D uncertain. CDR1 is MDHEN, CDR2 SYDVKM, per germline. V lost 7 bases and J 3 bases, leaving 12 bases between the germline ends. CDR3 size: 13 residues. This CDR3 reads CASTRPDYYGYTF. DNA for the CDR3: TGTGCCAGCACCCGACCCGACTACTATGGCTACACCTTC.

For the CDR3, the DNA is TGTGCCAGCAGCTCCGGGACAGGGTCGCAAGAGACCCAGTACTTC. The encoded protein is CASSSGTGSQETQYF. This rearrangement joins TRBV7-7 to TRBJ2-5; 9 nucleotides agree with TRBD1. This CDR3 has 15 amino acids. The J segment lost 2 bases and the V segment lost 4 bases, leaving 5 bases of the junction unmatched. CDR1 SSHAT and CDR2 FNYEAQ come from the germline V gene (reference sequence).

This sequence joins TRBV5-4 and TRBJ1-2; D unclear. The CDR3 length is 14 residues. CDR1 and CDR2 from the germline V gene are SGHNT and YYREEE (reference sequence). V lost 5 bases to trimming and J lost 2 bases, with 13 bases between them. CDR3 region: CASRQSGANYGYTF. DNA of the CDR3: TGTGCCAGCAGGCAAAGCGGTGCAAACTATGGCTACACCTTC.

This clone was seen just once. The chain couples TRBV19 to TRBJ1-2; no clear D gene. The germline V gene encodes CDR1 LNHDA and CDR2 SQIVND (reference sequence). V was trimmed by 3 bases and J by 6 bases, leaving 11 bases between them. This CDR3 has 13 residues. CDR3 nucleotides: TGTGCCAGTAGTATCCCAGGCTTTGATGGCTACACCTTC. Translated, it gives CASSIPGFDGYTF.

This rearrangement joins TRBV7-2 to TRBJ2-2, with 8 bases that match TRBD1. Germline CDR1 is SGHTA and CDR2 is FQGNSA. V trimming: 3 bases; J trimming: 7 bases; junction bases outside the gene matches: 7. This CDR3 has 15 amino acids. The CDR3 DNA is TGTGCCAGCAGCTTCTTGGACAGGGTTGACGGGGAGCTGTTTTTT. Encoded protein: CASSFLDRVDGELFF.

The chain employs TRBV9 and TRBJ2-5; D is perhaps TRBD1 (6 bases). The CDR3 loop spans 16 amino acids. Trimming shortened V by 0 bases and J by 0 bases, and 12 bases separated the two germline ends. Per the germline V gene, CDR1 is SGDLS and CDR2 is YYNGEE. The CDR3 nucleotides read TGTGCCAGCAGCGTAGCAGGAGGACAGTACCAAGAGACCCAGTACTTC. As protein: CASSVAGGQYQETQYF.

The genes are TRBV6-4 and TRBJ2-1; D possibly matches TRBD1 or TRBD2 (5 bases each). CDR3 size: 17 residues. Germline V gene lookup returns CDR1 MRHNA and CDR2 SNTAGT. Trimming took off 1 base at V and 2 bases at J, with 15 bases between the two ends. CDR3 sequence: CASSDWGSWPTYNEQFF. In DNA form, the CDR3 reads TGTGCCAGCAGTGACTGGGGGTCCTGGCCCACCTACAATGAGCAGTTCTTC.

The rearrangement links TRBV7-2 to TRBJ2-7, with a tentative D call TRBD2 (5 bases). V lost 2 bases to trimming and J lost 4 bases, with 12 bases between them. This CDR3 comprises 14 residues. From germline, CDR1 is SGHTA and CDR2 FQGNSA. CDR3 nucleotides: TGTGCCAGCAGCTTATCCGGGGATTTGTACGAGCAGTACTTC. Its protein product is CASSLSGDLYEQYF.

The rearrangement joins TRBV30 to TRBJ2-2; D gene ambiguous. Trimming cost V 3 bases and J 0 bases, with 8 bases left between them. CDR3 size: 14 residues. The V gene's germline CDR1 is GTSNPN and CDR2 SVGIG (reference sequence). The CDR3 is CAWSRSTNTGELFF. The CDR3 DNA reads as TGTGCCTGGAGCCGCAGTACGAACACCGGGGAGCTGTTTTTT.

The chain uses TRBV27 and TRBJ2-2; D possibly corresponds to TRBD1 (5 bases). Germline-derived CDR1 and CDR2 are MNHEY and SMNVEV (reference sequence). This CDR3 region has 13 residues. Trimming left V 3 bases short and J 7 bases short, with 9 bases between. The CDR3 loop is CASSFSGIGELFF. For the CDR3, the DNA is TGTGCCAGCAGTTTTTCAGGGATCGGGGAGCTGTTTTTT.

Only a few counts were recorded for this clone. At the DNA level, this CDR3 is encoded by other sequences in the same sample as well. The chain combines TRBV27 with TRBJ1-2, with a weak D call TRBD1 (6 bases). Per germline, CDR1 MNHEY and CDR2 SMNVEV (reference sequence). The V and J ends lost 3 bases and 1 base respectively, with 9 bases between them. This CDR3 is 14 amino acids long. CDR3 residues: CASSLQGGNYGYTF. The CDR3 bases are TGTGCCAGCAGTTTGCAAGGGGGTAACTATGGCTACACCTTC.

This rearrangement joins TRBV7-2 to TRBJ1-4; the D gene is possibly TRBD1 (5 bases). Trimming took 0 bases from V and 4 from J, leaving 9 bases between them. Germline CDR1 reads SGHTA; CDR2 reads FQGNSA. CDR3 length equals 15 residues. Here the CDR3 reads CASSLAGQSNEKLFF. The CDR3 coding sequence is TGTGCCAGCAGCTTAGCGGGGCAGAGTAATGAAAAACTGTTTTTT.

A single count supports this clone. The chain employs TRBV11-1 and TRBJ2-5; 7 bases align to TRBD1. Germline V gene sequence: CDR1 SGHAT, CDR2 FQDESV (reference sequence). V shed 5 bases and J 5 bases; nucleotides not matched to a gene: 11. The CDR3 is 15 amino acids. The DNA for the CDR3 is TGTGCCAGCAGCCCCGGACAGGAAGAGTTGGAGACCCAGTACTTC. As protein: CASSPGQEELETQYF.